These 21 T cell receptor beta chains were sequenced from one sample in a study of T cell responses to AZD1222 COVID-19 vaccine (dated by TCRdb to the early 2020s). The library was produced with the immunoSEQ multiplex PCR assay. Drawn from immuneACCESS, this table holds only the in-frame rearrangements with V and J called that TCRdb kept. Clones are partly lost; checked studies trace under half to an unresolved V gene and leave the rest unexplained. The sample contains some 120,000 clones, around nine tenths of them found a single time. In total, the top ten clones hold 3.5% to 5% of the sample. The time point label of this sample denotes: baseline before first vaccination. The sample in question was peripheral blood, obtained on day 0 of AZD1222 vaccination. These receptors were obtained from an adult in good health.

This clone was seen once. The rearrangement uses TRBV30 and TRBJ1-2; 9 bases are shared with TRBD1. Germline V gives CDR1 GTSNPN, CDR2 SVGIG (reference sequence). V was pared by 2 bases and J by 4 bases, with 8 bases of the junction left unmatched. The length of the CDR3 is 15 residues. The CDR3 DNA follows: TGTGCCTGGAGTCGGTACCTGACAGGGGGCTATGGCTACACCTTC. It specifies CAWSRYLTGGYGYTF.

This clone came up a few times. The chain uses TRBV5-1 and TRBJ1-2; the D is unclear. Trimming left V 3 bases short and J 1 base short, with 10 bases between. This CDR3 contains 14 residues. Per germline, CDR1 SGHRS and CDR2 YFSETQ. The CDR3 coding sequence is TGCGCCAGCAGCTACGGAGAACTTAACTATGGCTACACCTTC. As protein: CASSYGELNYGYTF.

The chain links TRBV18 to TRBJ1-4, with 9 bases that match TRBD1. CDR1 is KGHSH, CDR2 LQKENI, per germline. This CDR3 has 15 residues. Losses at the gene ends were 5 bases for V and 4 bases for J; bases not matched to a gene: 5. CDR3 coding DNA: TGTGCCAGCTCAGAAAACAGGGGGCTTAATGAAAAACTGTTTTTT. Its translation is CASSENRGLNEKLFF.

CDR3 region: CASSPLGRLNGYTF. The CDR3 nucleotides read TGTGCCAGTAGCCCCTTGGGCAGATTGAATGGCTACACCTTC. This chain joins TRBV19 and TRBJ1-2, with D unresolved. The CDR3 extends over 14 amino acids. V lost 6 bases to trimming and J lost 6 bases, with 17 bases between them. Germline values: CDR1 LNHDA, CDR2 SQIVND (reference sequence).

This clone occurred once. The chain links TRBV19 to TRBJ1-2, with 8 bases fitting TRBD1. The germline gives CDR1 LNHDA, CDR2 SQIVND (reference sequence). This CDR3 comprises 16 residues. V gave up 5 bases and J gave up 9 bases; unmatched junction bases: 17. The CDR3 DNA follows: TGTGCCAGTAGTTCCGAGAACAGGGGGGGAATCGAGAGCTACACCTTC. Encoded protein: CASSSENRGGIESYTF.

The CDR3 sequence: CASSQGRGQVYNEQFF. CDR3 sequence (DNA): TGCGCCAGCAGCCAAGGGAGAGGACAGGTCTACAATGAGCAGTTCTTC. The chain couples TRBV4-1 to TRBJ2-1; 7 bases agree with TRBD1. Germline V gives CDR1 MGHRA, CDR2 YSYEKL. This CDR3 is 16 amino acids long. With V trimmed by 1 base and J by 3 bases, 6 bases remained unmatched.

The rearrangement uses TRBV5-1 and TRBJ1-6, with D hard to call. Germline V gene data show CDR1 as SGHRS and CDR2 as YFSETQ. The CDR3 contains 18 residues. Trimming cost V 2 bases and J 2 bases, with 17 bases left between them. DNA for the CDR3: TGCGCCAGCAGCTTACAAGACATTCAGTCCCCCTATAATTCACCCCTCCACTTT. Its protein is CASSLQDIQSPYNSPLHF.

The CDR3 protein is CASRGTLRNTEAFF. CDR3 coding DNA: TGCGCCAGCCGGGGGACACTAAGGAACACTGAAGCTTTCTTT. The V and J genes are TRBV4-1 and TRBJ1-1; tentatively, D is TRBD1 (6 bases). Per germline, CDR1 MGHRA and CDR2 YSYEKL. Between the trimmed V and J ends, which lost 8 bases and 1 base, there was a span of 14 bases. This CDR3 is 14 amino acids long.

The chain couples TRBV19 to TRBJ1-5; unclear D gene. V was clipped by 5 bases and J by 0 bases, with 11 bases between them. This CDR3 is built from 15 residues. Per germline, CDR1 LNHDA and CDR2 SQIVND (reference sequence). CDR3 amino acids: CASSSAAYSNQPQHF. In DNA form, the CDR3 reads TGTGCCAGTAGTTCGGCAGCCTATAGCAATCAGCCCCAGCATTTT.

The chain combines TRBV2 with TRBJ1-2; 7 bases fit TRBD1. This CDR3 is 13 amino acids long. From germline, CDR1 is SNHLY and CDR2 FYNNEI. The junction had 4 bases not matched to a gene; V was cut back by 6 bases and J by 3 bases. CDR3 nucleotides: TGTGCCAGCAGCGAAACAGGGGACTATGGCTACACCTTC. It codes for CASSETGDYGYTF.

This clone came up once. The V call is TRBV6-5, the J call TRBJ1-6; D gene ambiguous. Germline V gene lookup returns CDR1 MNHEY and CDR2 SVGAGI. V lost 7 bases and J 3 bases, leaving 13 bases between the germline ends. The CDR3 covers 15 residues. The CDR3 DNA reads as TGTGCCAGCATCAGAGACGGAAACTATAATTCACCCCTCCACTTT. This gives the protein CASIRDGNYNSPLHF.

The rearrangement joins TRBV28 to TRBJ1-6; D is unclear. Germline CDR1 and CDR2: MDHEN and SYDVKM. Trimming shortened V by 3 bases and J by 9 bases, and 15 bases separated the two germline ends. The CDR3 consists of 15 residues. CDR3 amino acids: CASSFQAAGGSPLHF. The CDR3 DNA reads TGTGCCAGCAGTTTTCAGGCCGCGGGAGGTTCACCCCTCCACTTT.

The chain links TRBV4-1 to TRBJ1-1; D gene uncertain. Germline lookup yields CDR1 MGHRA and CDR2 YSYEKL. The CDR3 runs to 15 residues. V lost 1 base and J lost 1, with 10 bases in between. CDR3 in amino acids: CASSQVITRNTEAFF. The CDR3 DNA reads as TGCGCCAGCAGCCAAGTCATAACGCGGAACACTGAAGCTTTCTTT.

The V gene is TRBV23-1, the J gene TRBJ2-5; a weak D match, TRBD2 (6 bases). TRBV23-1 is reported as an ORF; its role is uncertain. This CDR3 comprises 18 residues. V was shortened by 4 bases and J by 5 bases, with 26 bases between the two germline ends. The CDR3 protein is CASSLNGGTQLRGETQYF. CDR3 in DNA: TGCGCCAGCAGTCTAAACGGCGGGACCCAGCTTCGAGGGGAGACCCAGTACTTC.

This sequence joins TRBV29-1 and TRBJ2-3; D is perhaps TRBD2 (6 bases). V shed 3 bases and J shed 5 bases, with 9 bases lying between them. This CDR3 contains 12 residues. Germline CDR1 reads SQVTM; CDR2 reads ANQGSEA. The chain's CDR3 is CSVEEAGDTQYF. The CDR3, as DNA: TGCAGCGTTGAGGAAGCGGGAGATACGCAGTATTTT.

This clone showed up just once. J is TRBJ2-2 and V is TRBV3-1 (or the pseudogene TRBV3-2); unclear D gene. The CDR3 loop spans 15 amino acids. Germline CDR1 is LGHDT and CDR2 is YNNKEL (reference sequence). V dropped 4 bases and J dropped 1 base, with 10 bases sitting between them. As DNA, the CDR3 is TGTGCCAGCAGCCCCTGGGCAGGGAACACCGGGGAGCTGTTTTTT. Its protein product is CASSPWAGNTGELFF.

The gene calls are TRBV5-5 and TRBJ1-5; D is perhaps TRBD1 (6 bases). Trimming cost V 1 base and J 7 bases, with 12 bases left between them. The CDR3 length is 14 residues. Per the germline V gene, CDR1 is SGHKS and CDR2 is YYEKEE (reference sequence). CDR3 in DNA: TGTGCCAGCAGCTTGTACAGGGAGGGACAGCCCCAGCATTTT. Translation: CASSLYREGQPQHF. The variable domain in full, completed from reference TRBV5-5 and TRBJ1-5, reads DAGVTQSPTHLIKTRGQQVTLRCSPISGHKSVSWYQQVLGQGPQFIFQYYEKEERGRGNFPDRFSARQFPNYSSELNVNALLLGDSALYLCASSLYREGQPQHFGDGTRLSIL.

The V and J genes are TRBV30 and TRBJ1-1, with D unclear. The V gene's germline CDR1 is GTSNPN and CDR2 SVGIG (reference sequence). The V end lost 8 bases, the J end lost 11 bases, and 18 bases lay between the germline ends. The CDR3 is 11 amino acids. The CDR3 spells CAAVRVLEAFF. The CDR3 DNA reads TGTGCCGCGGTTAGGGTCTTGGAGGCTTTCTTT.

The CDR3 sequence is CASNGGTGASTNEKLFF. The CDR3 DNA reads TGTGCCAGCAACGGCGGGACAGGGGCATCTACTAATGAAAAACTGTTTTTT. The V and J genes are TRBV2 and TRBJ1-4; TRBD1 aligns across 10 bases. The J segment lost 2 bases and the V segment lost 7 bases, leaving 10 bases of the junction unmatched. This CDR3 contains 17 residues. Germline assignment: CDR1 SNHLY and CDR2 FYNNEI.

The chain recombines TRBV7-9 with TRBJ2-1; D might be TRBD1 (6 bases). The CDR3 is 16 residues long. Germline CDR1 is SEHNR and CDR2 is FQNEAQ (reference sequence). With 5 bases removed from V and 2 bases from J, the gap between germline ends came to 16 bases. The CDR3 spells CASSLNTGSAYNEQFF. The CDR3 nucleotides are TGTGCCAGCAGCCTCAACACAGGGAGCGCCTACAATGAGCAGTTCTTC.

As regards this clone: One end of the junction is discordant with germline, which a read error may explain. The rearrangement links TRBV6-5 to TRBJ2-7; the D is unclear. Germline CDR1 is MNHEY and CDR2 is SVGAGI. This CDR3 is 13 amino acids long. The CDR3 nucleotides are TGTGCCAGCAGAGGCCGATTGCGTGTGGCGCAGGACTTC. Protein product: CASRGRLRVAQDF.